The 21 T cell receptor beta chains reported below all come from one sample, sequenced in a study of early T cells in non-severe SARS-CoV-2 infection. Via MiXCR, TCRdb re-called the 5' RACE reads, giving one row per CDR3 protein. The table records approximately 100,000 distinct CDR3 sequences, roughly 15% of them present only once. The source material was whole blood. Source of these receptors: an adult who was a healthcare worker with PCR-confirmed SARS-CoV-2 infection or an uninfected control (not recorded which).

This clonotype was counted only a few times. V usage is TRBV20-1 and J usage is TRBJ2-1; no clear D. Germline CDR1 DFQATT, CDR2 SNEGSKA (reference sequence). The CDR3 has 11 residues. CDR3 region: CSAGPYNEQFF. In nucleotides, the CDR3 is TGCAGCGCCGGTCCGTACAATGAGCAGTTCTTC.

This clonotype showed up just a few times. The chain links TRBV11-2 to TRBJ1-1; no clear D gene. Looked up from germline, CDR1 is SGHAT and CDR2 is FQNNGV. Trimming pared 1 base from V and 6 bases from J, leaving 12 bases between. This CDR3 region has 14 residues. The CDR3 sequence: CASSLGPLRAEAFF. In nucleotides, the CDR3 is TGTGCCAGCAGCTTAGGCCCGCTGAGGGCTGAAGCTTTCTTT.

V usage is TRBV5-5 and J usage is TRBJ2-3; 8 nucleotides align to TRBD1. The CDR3 extends over 16 amino acids. V lost 6 bases to trimming and J lost 0 bases; unmatched junction nucleotides: 9. Germline V gene sequence: CDR1 SGHKS, CDR2 YYEKEE (reference sequence). The CDR3 spells CASTNQGARSTDTQYF. The CDR3 DNA follows: TGTGCCAGCACTAACCAGGGGGCGCGTAGCACAGATACGCAGTATTTT. The entire variable domain, with the rest obtained from reference TRBV5-5 and TRBJ2-3, is as follows: DAGVTQSPTHLIKTRGQQVTLRCSPISGHKSVSWYQQVLGQGPQFIFQYYEKEERGRGNFPDRFSARQFPNYSSELNVNALLLGDSALYLCASTNQGARSTDTQYFGPGTRLTVL.

The gene calls are TRBV29-1 and TRBJ1-2; D gene ambiguous. Germline lookup yields CDR1 SQVTM and CDR2 ANQGSEA. The CDR3 consists of 12 residues. V was cut by 2 bases and J by 8 bases, with 12 bases left in between. The CDR3 here is CSVESGERGYTF. CDR3 nucleotide sequence: TGCAGCGTTGAATCCGGGGAACGCGGCTACACCTTC.

The V and J genes are TRBV7-9 and TRBJ2-1; 8 positions match TRBD2. This CDR3 has 15 amino acids. Germline V gives CDR1 SEHNR, CDR2 FQNEAQ (reference sequence). V lost 2 bases to trimming and J lost 8 bases; unmatched junction nucleotides: 8. The CDR3 is CASSLFRLAKDEQFF. CDR3 in DNA: TGTGCCAGCAGCTTATTTAGACTAGCGAAGGATGAGCAGTTCTTC.

With respect to this clonotype: A much larger clone lies one base from this, so it may be a read error. V gene TRBV9 combines with J gene TRBJ2-1; D remains ambiguous. CDR1 and CDR2 (germline): SGDLS, YYNGEE. CDR3 size: 15 residues. In DNA, the CDR3 is TGTGCCAGCGGCGTAGCTGGTAGCTCCTACAATGAGCAGTTCTTC. Translated: CASGVAGSSYNEQFF.

V gene TRBV2 combines with J gene TRBJ1-1, with no clear D. This CDR3 comprises 13 residues. The V end was cut by 8 bases, the J end by 0 bases, with 10 bases between. In germline, CDR1 is SNHLY, CDR2 FYNNEI. The CDR3 is CASDLDLNTEAFF. CDR3 DNA sequence: TGTGCCAGCGATCTCGACTTGAACACTGAAGCTTTCTTT.

The chain links TRBV18 to TRBJ1-1; no definite D call. Per germline, CDR1 KGHSH and CDR2 LQKENI. The CDR3 consists of 15 residues. With 3 bases removed from V and 0 bases from J, the gap between germline ends came to 11 bases. The DNA for the CDR3 is TGTGCCAGCTCACCCCCCGGAGGCATGAACACTGAAGCTTTCTTT. This sequence encodes CASSPPGGMNTEAFF.

V usage is TRBV3-1 and J usage is TRBJ2-5; 11 bases fit TRBD1. The J segment lost 4 bases and the V segment lost 6 bases, leaving 7 bases of the junction unmatched. Germline assignment: CDR1 LGHDT and CDR2 YNNKEL (reference sequence). The CDR3 spans 15 residues. CDR3 region: CASSLGQGAGETQYF. The CDR3 DNA sequence: TGTGCCAGCAGTCTTGGACAGGGGGCGGGAGAGACCCAGTACTTC.

The CDR3 sequence is CASRTGAFNEQFF. In DNA form, the CDR3 reads TGTGCCAGCCGCACGGGGGCTTTCAATGAGCAGTTCTTC. The chain has TRBV28 and TRBJ2-1; D might be TRBD1 or TRBD2, each matching 6 bases. V was clipped by 8 bases and J by 6 bases, with 14 bases between them. Germline CDR1 reads MDHEN; CDR2 reads SYDVKM. The CDR3 covers 13 residues. Complete variable domain (other parts from reference TRBV28 and TRBJ2-1): DVKVTQSSRYLVKRTGEKVFLECVQDMDHENMFWYRQDPGLGLRLIYFSYDVKMKEKGDIPEGYSVSREKKERFSLILESASTNQTSMYLCASRTGAFNEQFFGPGTRLTVL.

This clonotype was seen a few times. The V call is TRBV7-2, the J call TRBJ2-1; D is possibly TRBD1 (7 bases). This CDR3 spans 15 amino acids. V lost 3 bases to trimming and J lost 4 bases, with 13 bases between them. Germline V gene data show CDR1 as SGHTA and CDR2 as FQGNSA. CDR3 sequence: CASSFGGGMYNEQFF. CDR3 nucleotide sequence: TGTGCCAGCAGCTTTGGAGGGGGCATGTACAATGAGCAGTTCTTC.

This clonotype was observed many times. The J gene is TRBJ1-5, the V gene TRBV25-1; D unresolved. V shed 7 bases and J shed 4 bases, with 11 bases lying between them. Germline assignment: CDR1 MGHDK and CDR2 SYGVNS. The CDR3 sequence is 13 residues long. Written as DNA, the CDR3 is TGTGCCAGCAATCGGGATTTAAATCAGCCCCAGCATTTT. As protein: CASNRDLNQPQHF.

This clonotype was seen many times. The rearrangement links TRBV18 to TRBJ1-1, with TRBD1 as a possible D gene (6 bases). The germline V gene has CDR1 KGHSH and CDR2 LQKENI. The CDR3 extends over 14 amino acids. V was shortened by 6 bases and J by 2 bases, with 13 bases between the two germline ends. DNA for the CDR3: TGTGCCAGCTCGTCCGGGGGCCTTAACACTGAAGCTTTCTTT. This translates into CASSSGGLNTEAFF.

The CDR3 region is CASSQESGGTGSLKQYF. Written as DNA, the CDR3 is TGTGCCAGCAGCCAAGAGTCGGGAGGGACAGGCTCCCTCAAGCAGTACTTC. The J gene is TRBJ2-7, the V gene TRBV3-1, with D tentatively TRBD1 or TRBD2 (8 bases each). The V and J ends lost 0 bases and 8 bases respectively, with 23 bases between them. Germline CDR1 reads LGHDT; CDR2 reads YNNKEL (reference sequence). The CDR3 sequence is 17 residues long.

This clonotype was observed a few times. V gene TRBV11-2 combines with J gene TRBJ1-1, with D unresolved. Germline V gene sequence: CDR1 SGHAT, CDR2 FQNNGV. The V end lost 3 bases, the J end lost 7 bases, and 15 bases lay between the germline ends. The CDR3 extends over 14 amino acids. The chain's CDR3 is CASSFTAYLLEAFF. The CDR3 DNA sequence: TGTGCCAGCAGCTTTACAGCCTACCTCCTTGAAGCTTTCTTT.

The chain couples TRBV7-9 to TRBJ1-2; TRBD1 matches at 7 bases. The V segment lost 7 bases and the J segment 8 bases; nucleotides outside the gene matches: 10. This CDR3 comprises 13 residues. From germline, CDR1 is SEHNR and CDR2 FQNEAQ (reference sequence). The DNA for the CDR3 is TGTGCCAGCACCCCCGGAGGGACAGAAGGCTACACCTTC. Encoded protein: CASTPGGTEGYTF. Combining the CDR3 with reference TRBV7-9 and TRBJ1-2 gives the whole variable domain DTGVSQNPRHKITKRGQNVTFRCDPISEHNRLYWYRQTLGQGPEFLTYFQNEAQLEKSRLLSDRFSAERPKGSFSTLEIQRTEQGDSAMYLCASTPGGTEGYTFGSGTRLTVV.

This clonotype was found many times. The gene calls are TRBV5-1 and TRBJ1-5, with a weak D call TRBD1 (5 bases). The germline gives CDR1 SGHRS, CDR2 YFSETQ. Between the trimmed V and J ends, which lost 1 base and 5 bases, there was a span of 10 bases. This CDR3 is 14 amino acids long. As DNA, the CDR3 is TGCGCCAGCAGCTTGAAAGGGGTGGATCAGCCCCAGCATTTT. Encoded protein: CASSLKGVDQPQHF. Variable domain in full (rest from reference TRBV5-1 and TRBJ1-5): KAGVTQTPRYLIKTRGQQVTLSCSPISGHRSVSWYQQTPGQGLQFLFEYFSETQRNKGNFPGRFSGRQFSNSRSEMNVSTLELGDSALYLCASSLKGVDQPQHFGDGTRLSIL.

The V and J genes are TRBV29-1 and TRBJ2-7, with 8 nucleotides matching TRBD1. CDR3 length equals 13 residues. After removal of 3 bases from V and 5 bases from J, the junction contained 6 bases not matched to a gene. CDR1 SQVTM and CDR2 ANQGSEA come from the germline V gene. The CDR3 sequence: CSVEETGVDEQYF. Here the CDR3 DNA reads TGCAGCGTTGAGGAGACAGGGGTCGACGAGCAGTACTTC.

This clonotype was detected only a few times. The chain links TRBV10-1 to TRBJ2-2, with 7 bases aligning to TRBD2. V was pared by 3 bases and J by 6 bases, with 13 bases of the junction left unmatched. The CDR3 loop spans 17 amino acids. Germline assignment: CDR1 WNHNN and CDR2 SYGVQD (reference sequence). The CDR3 spells CASSEPSGDLLAGELFF. CDR3 bases: TGCGCCAGCAGTGAACCCAGCGGGGACCTTCTCGCCGGGGAGCTGTTTTTT.

There are many counts of this clonotype. The V gene is TRBV5-1, the J gene TRBJ1-6; D is undetermined. The CDR3 is 15 amino acids. CDR1 is SGHRS, CDR2 YFSETQ, per germline. Trimming removed 1 base at V and 6 bases at J, with 11 bases between. The CDR3, as DNA: TGCGCCAGCAGCTTGAATGCAGGACCTAATTCACCCCTCCACTTT. This gives the protein CASSLNAGPNSPLHF. The full variable domain, completed using reference TRBV5-1 and TRBJ1-6, is KAGVTQTPRYLIKTRGQQVTLSCSPISGHRSVSWYQQTPGQGLQFLFEYFSETQRNKGNFPGRFSGRQFSNSRSEMNVSTLELGDSALYLCASSLNAGPNSPLHFGNGTRLTVT.

This clonotype has a handful of counts. The chain uses TRBV12-3 or TRBV12-4 and TRBJ1-2, with 9 bases fitting TRBD1. The CDR3 has 16 amino acids. The V gene end was trimmed by 6 bases and the J gene end by 2 bases; junction bases not matched to a gene: 10. The CDR3 DNA sequence: TGTGCCAGCAGCCACGCCGGGACAGGGCTCAACTATGGCTACACCTTC. Amino acids: CASSHAGTGLNYGYTF.